The entry that follows covers one T cell receptor beta chain sequence. Its specificity is unknown. This sample stems from a study of graft-versus-host responses after intestinal transplantation. About the research overall: Multivisceral, liver-intestinal, or isolated intestinal transplants were received by the recipients. All recipients got anti-thymocyte globulin induction, then tacrolimus and steroids for around three years. Study-level points and caveats: Detection of GvH clones occurred in recipient marrow, and some had their first appearance in ileum or blood.

Using immunoSEQ multiplex PCR, the repertoire was profiled, and TCRdb retains in-frame clones only, with some absent. The repertoire holds 90,000 to 150,000 clones, with just under 95% as singletons. Germline loops: CDR1 SGHVS, CDR2 FNYEAQ. Trimming removed 1 base at V and 0 bases at J, with 10 bases between. The CDR3 is made up of 16 amino acids. This specimen was unstimulated CD4+ T cells sorted from spleen or lymph node cells, taken before intestinal transplant. The clonotype was recovered from a human donor who received an intestinal transplant. The chain carries TRBV7-6 and TRBJ2-1; possibly TRBD2 for D (7 bases). The CDR3 region is CASSLGGGGSYNEQFF. The CDR3 nucleotides read TGTGCCAGCAGCTTAGGGGGGGGCGGCTCCTACAATGAGCAGTTCTTC.